The 5 T cell receptor beta chains below come from one sample, sequenced in a study of cytomegalovirus exposure and HLA in healthy donors. Use of 60 Vbeta and 13 Jbeta primers characterized the PCR. Sequencing used immunoSEQ multiplex PCR; TCRdb keeps in-frame clones, though not all of them. This table holds about 140,000 clones, 70% to 80% found once. Sequenced: PBMCs. The receptors shown here come from a female donor in good health and CMV-seronegative.

This clone was picked up a small number of times. The rearrangement uses TRBV5-6 and TRBJ1-1; 7 nucleotides agree with TRBD1. The germline V gene encodes CDR1 SGHDT and CDR2 YYEEEE. There are 16 residues in the CDR3. The V and J ends lost 0 bases and 4 bases, in that order; junction bases with no gene match: 9. CDR3 coding DNA: TGTGCCAGCAGCTTGGCATACAGGGGATCGGGCACTGAAGCTTTCTTT. Translation: CASSLAYRGSGTEAFF.

This clone was seen just once. Here the CDR3 DNA reads TGTGCCAGCAGCTTATTCGGACGACAGGGTACGCAGTATTTT. It is translated as CASSLFGRQGTQYF. This sequence joins TRBV7-3 and TRBJ2-3; TRBD1 agrees at 7 bases. J lost 8 bases, V lost 2 bases, and 7 bases had no gene match. The germline CDR1 and CDR2 sequences are SGHTA and FQGTGA. The CDR3 runs to 14 residues.

To note about this clone: The junction shows a germline mismatch at one end, possibly a read error. V is TRBV7-3 and J is TRBJ1-2; possible D gene TRBD1, 5 bases. Germline values: CDR1 SGHTA, CDR2 FQGTGA. This CDR3 is built from 14 residues. The CDR3 bases are TGTGCCAGCAGCTTAACGGGGGGAGGACACTTGGTGGAGTTC. Protein sequence: CASSLTGGGHLVEF.

This chain joins TRBV30 and TRBJ2-7; D not certain. Germline-derived CDR1 and CDR2 are GTSNPN and SVGIG (reference sequence). The CDR3 runs to 11 residues. The germline V and J ends were trimmed by 0 bases and 4 bases, with 4 bases remaining between them. CDR3 DNA: TGTGCCTGGAGTGTATTATACGAGCAGTACTTC. It yields the protein CAWSVLYEQYF.

This chain connects TRBV6-4 to TRBJ2-1; 9 bases align to TRBD2. The CDR3 has 16 amino acids. J lost 14 bases, V lost 8 bases, and 22 bases had no gene match. CDR1 MRHNA and CDR2 SNTAGT come from the germline V gene. This CDR3 reads CASGARRSLSGSQEFF. The CDR3 region has the DNA TGTGCCAGCGGCGCCCGGAGATCCCTTAGCGGGAGCCAGGAGTTCTTC.